One T cell receptor (beta chain) is described in this entry. Trimming removed 2 bases at V and 2 bases at J, with 7 bases between. CDR1 and CDR2 (germline): MNHEY, SVGAGI. This CDR3 is built from 15 residues. The data originate from a study of lymphopenia after photon versus proton radiotherapy. Sequencing was performed with immunoSEQ multiplex PCR; in TCRdb, only in-frame clones are kept and a portion is missing. The table lists roughly 63,000 clones, about four fifths of them singletons, with 2.1% in the top ten. The chain has TRBV6-5 and TRBJ2-6; no clear D. The receptor comes from a man in his fifties or sixties with pancreatic cancer. The source was peripheral blood, collected from a patient treated with proton-based radiotherapy. CDR3 in DNA: TGTGCCAGCAGTTACAAGGGCACTGGGGCCAACGTCCTGACTTTC. Encoded protein: CASSYKGTGANVLTF.